This T cell receptor (beta chain) was documented in a study of regulatory T cells in long-lasting Graves disease. Study summary: Antithyroid drugs had been taken under 3 months by newly diagnosed Graves' patients.

A remark on this clonotype: Its antigen is undetermined. A far bigger clonotype differs at one base, so this is likely a read error.

Germline CDR1 is PRHDT and CDR2 is FYEKMQ (reference sequence). This CDR3 has 11 residues. Described time point: newly diagnosed GD, antithyroid drugs for less than 3 months. After RNA was extracted from PBMCs, the TCR library was made from it. Building the TCR beta libraries relied on iRepertoire HTBI primers, and CDR3 regions underwent Arm-PCR. TCRdb reprocessed the multiplex PCR reads via MiXCR and lists one record per CDR3 protein. The profile shows some 250,000 distinct CDR3 sequences, about 18% of them singletons. Study-wide results and caveats: Persistent disease was associated with favored TRBV28 usage and with favored use of TRBJ1-2 and TRBJ2-5.

The sample also formed part of further work on T cells in Graves' hyperthyroidism and ophthalmopathy. That work states: The HTBI primer set was used in a first-round RT-PCR of the TCR CDR3. Blood also showed most of the thyroid clonotypes that were expanded above 0.001.

J is TRBJ2-3 and V is TRBV13; D gene ambiguous. This clonotype was sampled from a woman aged 25-40 years with Graves disease. The sample here was peripheral blood mononuclear cells (PBMCs), taken at new diagnosis, from a patient treated with antithyroid drugs. The CDR3 coding sequence is TGTGCCAGCAGCTTAGGGATTGAAGCTCTCTTT. This codes for CASSLGIEALF.